The present T cell receptor beta chain was sequenced within a study of blood T cell repertoires in COVID-19. Profiled with immunoSEQ multiplex PCR; TCRdb holds only in-frame clones, not every one. The table lists tens of thousands of clones, roughly nine tenths of them singletons. The CDR3 spans 15 residues. Germline CDR1 SGHNT, CDR2 YENEEA. Trimming removed 1 base from V and 4 bases from J, with 10 bases in between. The clonotype comes from a woman aged 45-65 years with active or convalescent COVID-19. The material sequenced was peripheral blood. The V call is TRBV11-3, the J call TRBJ2-2, with a possible D match to TRBD2 (6 bases). In nucleotides, the CDR3 is TGTGCCAGCAGCTTAGGCCACGGGGGCACCGGGGAGCTGTTTTTT. As protein: CASSLGHGGTGELFF.